This T cell receptor beta chain was documented in a study of tumor-infiltrating lymphocytes in primary liver carcinoma. With a constant-region primer, TCR beta cDNA was made from approximately 450 ng of total RNA. Researchers made the TCR beta libraries by running three nested multiplex PCR rounds with slightly modified ARM-PCR. PCR rounds one and two used TRBV1-TRBV30 forward primers with a C-beta reverse primer for around 10 cycles each. MiXCR was run by TCRdb on the multiplex PCR reads, yielding one entry per CDR3 protein. There are 25,000 to 35,000 distinct CDR3 sequences in the sample; 76% occur only once, and roughly a third lies in the top ten. Both RNA and DNA were isolated together from roughly 20-30 mg of bulk tissue that had not been sorted. This clonotype was seen just once. The ends were cut back, 10 bases at V and 1 base at J, with 13 bases in the middle. This CDR3 region has 13 residues.

The sample consisted of liver tumor tissue from sampling region 5. Subset given: tumor region T5, tumor centre. The chain couples TRBV12-3 or TRBV12-4 to TRBJ1-1; maybe TRBD1 (5 bases). The source is a man aged 35-49 years with primary liver carcinoma and hepatitis B virus infection. The CDR3 sequence is CAIETVWNTEAFF. CDR3 in DNA: TGTGCCATCGAGACAGTGTGGAACACTGAAGCTTTCTTT.